One and the same sample provided the 20 T cell receptor beta chains below, sequenced in a study of shared clonotypes between healthy human individuals. TCRdb's table, derived via immunoSEQ multiplex PCR, lists solely in-frame clones and lacks some. The sample consists of just under 350,000 clones, 73% of them appearing once. The specimen sequenced was memory CD4+ T cells sorted from blood. Regarding subset: CD45RA-negative fraction. The source of these receptors is a young man in good health.

A single count supports this clone. The chain links TRBV2 to TRBJ2-1; 9 positions agree with TRBD2. CDR1 and CDR2 from the germline V gene are SNHLY and FYNNEI. This CDR3 has 16 amino acids. After removal of 7 bases from V and 4 bases from J, the junction contained 11 bases not matched to a gene. Written as DNA, the CDR3 is TGTGCCAGCACCCCGCGGCCAGCGGGAGGTTACAATGAGCAGTTCTTC. This encodes CASTPRPAGGYNEQFF.

This clone was picked up a small number of times. V gene TRBV28 combines with J gene TRBJ1-5; D is ambiguous. Germline V lookup: CDR1 MDHEN, CDR2 SYDVKM. Between the trimmed V and J ends, which lost 7 bases and 3 bases, there was a span of 7 bases. The CDR3 length is 12 residues. The CDR3 DNA reads TGTGCCAGCACCCAGGTCAATCAGCCCCAGCATTTT. This sequence encodes CASTQVNQPQHF.

This clone came up a few times. The rearrangement links TRBV9 to TRBJ2-2; D is perhaps TRBD1 (6 bases). The germline gives CDR1 SGDLS, CDR2 YYNGEE. The germline V and J ends were trimmed by 4 bases and 2 bases, with 9 bases remaining between them. The CDR3 covers 14 residues. CDR3 region: CASSFRGNTGELFF. CDR3 DNA sequence: TGTGCCAGCAGCTTCAGGGGAAACACCGGGGAGCTGTTTTTT.

This chain connects TRBV15 to TRBJ2-1, with a tentative D call TRBD1 (6 bases). The CDR3 sequence is 14 residues long. The germline gives CDR1 LNHNV, CDR2 YYDKDF (reference sequence). The V and J ends lost 10 bases and 2 bases respectively, with 15 bases between them. The CDR3 DNA reads as TGTGCCATCCGAGACAGGAGGACCTACAATGAGCAGTTCTTC. Protein: CAIRDRRTYNEQFF. Variable domain in full (rest from reference TRBV15 and TRBJ2-1): DAMVIQNPRYQVTQFGKPVTLSCSQTLNHNVMYWYQQKSSQAPKLLFHYYDKDFNNEADTPDNFQSRRPNTSFCFLDIRSPGLGDTAMYLCAIRDRRTYNEQFFGPGTRLTVL.

CDR3 sequence (DNA): TGTGCCAGCAGCTTAGGTGCCGCCTTAACTCCCTATGGCTACACCTTC. This gives the protein CASSLGAALTPYGYTF. The rearrangement joins TRBV11-2 to TRBJ1-2; D remains ambiguous. Germline CDR1 is SGHAT and CDR2 is FQNNGV. Deletions cut 1 base from V and 4 bases from J, with 16 bases between. This CDR3 region has 16 residues.

This clone turned up a few times. The V and J genes are TRBV11-2 and TRBJ2-7; D is undetermined. Germline assignment: CDR1 SGHAT and CDR2 FQNNGV. This CDR3 has 15 amino acids. Trimming shortened V by 5 bases and J by 1 base, and 15 bases separated the two germline ends. The CDR3 reads CASSPSQLLSYEQYF. For the CDR3, the DNA is TGTGCCAGCAGCCCAAGTCAGTTACTGTCCTACGAGCAGTACTTC.

The chain carries TRBV14 and TRBJ1-1, with 7 bases lining up with TRBD1. Germline V gives CDR1 SGHDN, CDR2 FVKESK. The CDR3 runs 17 residues. Unmatched junction bases numbered 7, after V lost 0 bases and J lost 0 bases. The CDR3 nucleotides read TGTGCCAGCAGCCAAGAAGTCCTACAGGGGATGAACACTGAAGCTTTCTTT. Translating gives CASSQEVLQGMNTEAFF.

The chain uses TRBV5-5 and TRBJ1-4; 7 nucleotides match TRBD1. Germline V gene lookup returns CDR1 SGHKS and CDR2 YYEKEE (reference sequence). The CDR3 has 14 residues. J lost 5 bases, V lost 3 bases, and 4 bases had no gene match. The CDR3 region is CASSSTGVNEKLFF. For the CDR3, the DNA is TGTGCCAGCAGCTCCACAGGGGTGAATGAAAAACTGTTTTTT.

The chain couples TRBV5-1 to TRBJ2-2, with TRBD2 identical over 13 bases. Germline trimming cut 4 bases from V and 7 bases from J; bases unmatched to any gene: 7. Germline loops: CDR1 SGHRS, CDR2 YFSETQ. The CDR3 sequence is 16 residues long. The CDR3 is CASSTTSGRAIGELFF. The CDR3 coding sequence is TGCGCCAGCAGCACAACTAGCGGGAGGGCTATCGGGGAGCTGTTTTTT.

The chain has TRBV5-4 and TRBJ1-2; 10 nucleotides match TRBD1. The CDR3 has 15 amino acids. The V gene end was trimmed by 4 bases and the J gene end by 4 bases; junction bases not matched to a gene: 7. Germline values: CDR1 SGHNT, CDR2 YYREEE (reference sequence). The CDR3 nucleotides read TGTGCCAGCAGCACAGGGGACAGGGGCTCCTATGGCTACACCTTC. Translating it yields CASSTGDRGSYGYTF.

This chain uses TRBV10-3 with TRBJ2-7, with 7 bases lining up with TRBD1. The CDR3 covers 13 residues. J was trimmed by 0 bases and V by 11 bases; bases with no gene match: 7. Germline-derived CDR1 and CDR2 are ENHRY and SYGVKD. The CDR3 sequence: CAVQGEYSYEQYF. The CDR3 DNA reads as TGTGCCGTCCAGGGGGAATACTCCTACGAGCAGTACTTC.

The chain uses TRBV5-4 and TRBJ2-5, with D maybe TRBD1 (5 bases). Looked up from germline, CDR1 is SGHNT and CDR2 is YYREEE (reference sequence). The length of the CDR3 is 14 residues. Trimming took 0 bases from V and 3 from J, leaving 9 bases between them. CDR3 coding DNA: TGTGCCAGCAGCTTGGTCGACAGCGAAGAGACCCAGTACTTC. Amino acids: CASSLVDSEETQYF.

V is TRBV9 and J is TRBJ2-3; 11 bases are shared with TRBD2. From germline, CDR1 is SGDLS and CDR2 YYNGEE. The CDR3 sequence is 16 residues long. V gave up 3 bases and J gave up 2 bases; unmatched junction bases: 5. The CDR3 spells CASSAELAGDTDTQYF. The CDR3, as DNA: TGTGCCAGCAGCGCTGAACTAGCGGGAGACACAGATACGCAGTATTTT.

This clone has just a few counts. The rearrangement joins TRBV4-1 to TRBJ1-5, with TRBD1 matching 7 bases. Germline CDR1 MGHRA, CDR2 YSYEKL. CDR3 length equals 16 residues. After removal of 0 bases from V and 3 bases from J, the junction contained 5 bases not matched to a gene. This CDR3 reads CASSQDFGTVNQPQHF. The CDR3 DNA follows: TGCGCCAGCAGCCAAGATTTCGGGACAGTCAATCAGCCCCAGCATTTT.

The genes are TRBV28 and TRBJ1-5; D is perhaps TRBD1 (6 bases). Germline V gene data show CDR1 as MDHEN and CDR2 as SYDVKM. The CDR3 consists of 12 residues. The V and J ends lost 8 bases and 6 bases respectively, with 11 bases between them. CDR3 DNA sequence: TGTGCCAGCCACAGGGTTACTCAGCCCCAGCATTTT. Its translation is CASHRVTQPQHF.

CDR3 nucleotides: TGCGCCAGCAGCTATCTGGGACTAGCGGAGGTCCTCTACAATGAGCAGTTCTTC. Amino acid sequence: CASSYLGLAEVLYNEQFF. The chain uses TRBV5-1 and TRBJ2-1, with 11 bases lining up with TRBD2. There are 18 residues in the CDR3. Germline V lookup: CDR1 SGHRS, CDR2 YFSETQ. V lost 3 bases, J lost 3 bases, and 11 bases stayed unmatched.

This clone was observed a single time. Other nucleotide sequences from this sample produce the same CDR3. The V call is TRBV7-9, the J call TRBJ2-1; 8 bases map to TRBD2. The germline gives CDR1 SEHNR, CDR2 FQNEAQ (reference sequence). V lost 3 bases and J lost 2; bases outside the gene matches: 6. The CDR3 sequence is 16 residues long. This CDR3 is CASSLALAGTYNEQFF. The DNA of the CDR3 is TGTGCCAGCAGCTTGGCTCTAGCGGGCACCTACAATGAGCAGTTCTTC.

The gene calls are TRBV6-1 and TRBJ2-2; 8 positions agree with TRBD1. The CDR3 is 15 amino acids. Germline CDR1 reads MNHNS; CDR2 reads SASEGT. Trimming took 2 bases from V and 7 from J; bases not matched to a gene: 6. The CDR3 DNA is TGTGCCAGCAGTGAACAGGGGGCGCTCGGCGGGGAGCTGTTTTTT. It specifies CASSEQGALGGELFF.

The chain has TRBV5-5 and TRBJ2-7; 9 positions agree with TRBD1. The germline gives CDR1 SGHKS, CDR2 YYEKEE (reference sequence). J was trimmed by 7 bases and V by 0 bases; bases with no gene match: 8. The length of the CDR3 is 15 residues. The CDR3 loop reads CASSLAETGGREQYF. The CDR3 coding sequence is TGTGCCAGCAGCTTGGCCGAGACAGGGGGTCGGGAGCAGTACTTC.

This chain uses TRBV25-1 with TRBJ1-3; 7 nucleotides align to TRBD1. Germline CDR1 MGHDK, CDR2 SYGVNS. The CDR3 sequence is 13 residues long. J lost 10 bases, V lost 3 bases, and 6 bases had no gene match. As DNA, the CDR3 is TGTGCCAGCAGTGAGACAGGGTGGCAGACCATATATTTT. The encoded protein is CASSETGWQTIYF.